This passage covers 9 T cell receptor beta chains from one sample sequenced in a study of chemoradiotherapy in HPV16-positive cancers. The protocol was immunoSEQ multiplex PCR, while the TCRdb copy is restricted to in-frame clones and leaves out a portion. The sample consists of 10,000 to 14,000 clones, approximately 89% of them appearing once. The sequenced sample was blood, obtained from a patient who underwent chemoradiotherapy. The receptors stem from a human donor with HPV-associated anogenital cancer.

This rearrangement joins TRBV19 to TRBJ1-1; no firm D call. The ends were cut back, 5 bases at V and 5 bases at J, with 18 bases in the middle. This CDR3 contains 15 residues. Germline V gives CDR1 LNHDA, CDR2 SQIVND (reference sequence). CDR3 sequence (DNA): TGTGCCAGTAGTCCCGGTCCCTTTGGAGGTACTGAAGCTTTCTTT. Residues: CASSPGPFGGTEAFF.

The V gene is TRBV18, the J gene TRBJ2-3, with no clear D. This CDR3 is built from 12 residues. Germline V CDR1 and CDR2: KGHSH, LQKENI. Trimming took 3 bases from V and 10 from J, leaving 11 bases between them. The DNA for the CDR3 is TGTGCCAGCTCACCTATGGCCCTGGCGCAGTATTTT. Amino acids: CASSPMALAQYF.

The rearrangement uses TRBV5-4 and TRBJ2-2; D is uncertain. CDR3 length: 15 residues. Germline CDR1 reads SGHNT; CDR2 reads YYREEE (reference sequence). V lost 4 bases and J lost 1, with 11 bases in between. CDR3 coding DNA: TGTGCCAGCAGCAATACCCTGAAGAACACCGGGGAGCTGTTTTTT. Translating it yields CASSNTLKNTGELFF.

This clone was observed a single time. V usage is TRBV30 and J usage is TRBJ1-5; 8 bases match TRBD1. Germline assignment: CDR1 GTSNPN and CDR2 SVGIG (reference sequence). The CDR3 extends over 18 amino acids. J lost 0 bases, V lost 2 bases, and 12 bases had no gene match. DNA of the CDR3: TGTGCCTGGAGTCCAACCGACAGGGGACTTTATAGCAATCAGCCCCAGCATTTT. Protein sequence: CAWSPTDRGLYSNQPQHF.

The chain's CDR3 is CASSQRVESYEQYF. The CDR3 nucleotides read TGTGCCAGCAGCCAAAGGGTGGAGTCCTACGAGCAGTACTTC. The chain has TRBV7-6 and TRBJ2-7; D is ambiguous. Germline assignment: CDR1 SGHVS and CDR2 FNYEAQ. Trimming removed 5 bases from V and 1 base from J, with 12 bases in between. The CDR3 has 14 residues. Full variable domain (rest looked up from reference TRBV7-6 and TRBJ2-7): GAGVSQSPRYKVTKRGQDVALRCDPISGHVSLYWYRQALGQGPEFLTYFNYEAQQDKSGLPNDRFSAERPEGSISTLTIQRTEQRDSAMYRCASSQRVESYEQYFGPGTRLTVT.

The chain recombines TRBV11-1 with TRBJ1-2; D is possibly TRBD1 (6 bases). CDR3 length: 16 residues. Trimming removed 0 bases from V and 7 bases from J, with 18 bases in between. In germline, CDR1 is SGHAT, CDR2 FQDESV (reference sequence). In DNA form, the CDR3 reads TGTGCCAGCAGCTTAGCAGGACAGAGTCGAAGTAGTGGCTACACCTTC. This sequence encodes CASSLAGQSRSSGYTF.

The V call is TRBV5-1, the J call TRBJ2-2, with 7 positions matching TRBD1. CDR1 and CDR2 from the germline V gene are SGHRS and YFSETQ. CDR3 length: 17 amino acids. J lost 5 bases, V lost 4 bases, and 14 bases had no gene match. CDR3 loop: CASSRGASGQRTGELFF. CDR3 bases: TGCGCCAGCAGCCGTGGCGCATCGGGACAGCGAACCGGGGAGCTGTTTTTT.

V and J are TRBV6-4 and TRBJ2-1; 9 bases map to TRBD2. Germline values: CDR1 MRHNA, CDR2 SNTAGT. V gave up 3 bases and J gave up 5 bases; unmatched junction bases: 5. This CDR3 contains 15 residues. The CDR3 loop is CASSEISGGNNEQFF. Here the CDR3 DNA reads TGTGCCAGCAGTGAGATCAGCGGGGGGAACAATGAGCAGTTCTTC.

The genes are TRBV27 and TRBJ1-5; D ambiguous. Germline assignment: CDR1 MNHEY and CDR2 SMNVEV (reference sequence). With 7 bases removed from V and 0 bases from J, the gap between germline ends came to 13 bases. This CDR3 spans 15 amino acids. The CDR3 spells CASILGGHSNQPQHF. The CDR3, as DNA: TGTGCCAGCATCCTGGGAGGGCATAGCAATCAGCCCCAGCATTTT.